This TCR beta chain is drawn from a study of graft-versus-host responses after intestinal transplantation. In the study overall: Anti-thymocyte globulin induction preceded three to four years of tacrolimus and steroid maintenance in all recipients. Study-wide points: Detected in recipient marrow were GvH clones, some of which were first observed in ileum or blood. There was an association between peak levels of circulating GvH clones and early post-transplant HvG declines.

V shed 2 bases and J 3 bases; nucleotides not matched to a gene: 4. Germline CDR1 SGHRS, CDR2 YFSETQ. The CDR3 is 14 amino acids. Assay: immunoSEQ multiplex PCR; the TCRdb copy retains only in-frame clones and omits some. The data contain around 100,000 clones, about 90% of them singletons. Remarks on this clone: The target antigen is unknown.

The sequence derives from a human donor who was the organ donor for an intestinal transplant. The sequenced sample was unstimulated CD4+ T cells sorted from spleen or lymph node cells, obtained before transplant. The chain carries TRBV5-1 and TRBJ1-1; TRBD1 aligns across 7 bases. DNA for the CDR3: TGCGCCAGCAGCTTACAGGGGCTTGACACTGAAGCTTTCTTT. Residues: CASSLQGLDTEAFF.